The present TCR beta chain was sequenced within a study of blood T cell repertoires in COVID-19. Background on the study: Donors in the United States, Italy and Spain gave samples during acute or convalescent COVID-19.

CDR3 size: 14 residues. Germline V gene data show CDR1 as MDHEN and CDR2 as SYDVKM. V was pared by 2 bases and J by 3 bases, with 8 bases between. Authors' methods: Amplification with reference gene primers provided the estimates of nucleated cell counts. Sequencing used immunoSEQ multiplex PCR; TCRdb keeps in-frame clones, though not all of them. V and J calls and clone size follow that table, whereas D and trimming were derived from the DNA. The sample lists 36,000 or so clones; 90% were seen once. The sequencing sample was made of peripheral blood. The chain is built from TRBV28 and TRBJ1-5, with D unresolved. The sequence was obtained from a human donor in a cohort sampled during active COVID-19. CDR3: CASSLGQINQPQHF. The CDR3 DNA reads TGTGCCAGCAGTTTAGGGCAGATCAATCAGCCCCAGCATTTT.